The clone carrying this T cell receptor (beta chain) was observed at least ten times. As yet, its antigen is unknown. The V segment lost 9 bases and the J segment 8 bases; nucleotides outside the gene matches: 16. The CDR3 loop spans 17 amino acids. Germline V gene lookup returns CDR1 LNHDA and CDR2 SQIVND (reference sequence). No progression to ophthalmopathy over 18 months defined stable hyperthyroidism. Clinical symptoms, serum thyroxine, TRAb, thyroid ultrasound and orbital computed tomography determined diagnosis. This sample was included in a study of Graves' ophthalmopathy and Graves' hyperthyroidism. Overall study results and limits: Researchers report that a 13-signature model separated ophthalmopathy from stable hyperthyroidism, posting about 88% sensitivity and around 80% specificity.

As the template, RNA transcripts were used to amplify TCR beta CDR3 regions. Investigators did first-round RT-PCR with HTBI primers, then second-round multiplex PCR. MiXCR, applied by TCRdb to the multiplex PCR reads, yields one record per CDR3 protein. Here the sample spans a few hundred thousand distinct CDR3 sequences, around 20% being singletons. This receptor was identified in a young woman with stable Graves' hyperthyroidism. The sequenced material came from peripheral blood. V usage is TRBV19 and J usage is TRBJ1-6; the match to TRBD1 covers 10 bases. The CDR3 DNA reads as TGTGCCAGCCGGACAGGGGGAATCGAGGTTGGATATTCACCCCTCCACTTT. It codes for CASRTGGIEVGYSPLHF.